The 6 T cell receptor beta chains in this list originate from one sample, sequenced in a study of cytomegalovirus exposure and HLA in healthy donors. This PCR relied on a set of 60 Vbeta primers and 13 Jbeta primers. Some clones are missing from TCRdb's copy, which holds only in-frame ones; the method was immunoSEQ multiplex PCR. The sample contains about 140,000 clones, 65% to 80% of which appear only once. The sample consisted of PBMCs. These receptors were obtained from a middle-aged woman in good health and CMV-seronegative.

On this clone: A junction end diverges from the germline sequence, so it may reflect a read error. The rearrangement links TRBV7-9 to TRBJ2-5, with D hard to call. The CDR3 sequence is 18 residues long. Germline CDR1 is SEHNR and CDR2 is FQNEAQ (reference sequence). CDR3 bases: TGTTCCAGCAGCTTTCCGTCCCTGGGCATGGGTCGTGCGGAGACCCAGTACTTC. Its translation: CSSSFPSLGMGRAETQYF.

This rearrangement joins TRBV10-3 to TRBJ2-5; TRBD1 matches 9 bases. Trimming removed 6 bases from V and 4 bases from J; junction bases left unmatched: 6. This CDR3 is 14 amino acids long. The V gene's germline CDR1 is ENHRY and CDR2 SYGVKD. The CDR3 DNA reads as TGTGCCATCAGCAAACAGGGGGCGGGAGAGACCCAGTACTTC. This gives the protein CAISKQGAGETQYF.

The chain employs TRBV5-1 and TRBJ2-6; D gene unclear. The germline V gene has CDR1 SGHRS and CDR2 YFSETQ. The CDR3 is 16 residues long. Trimming shortened V by 0 bases and J by 0 bases, and 7 bases separated the two germline ends. The CDR3: CASSLEAVSGANVLTF. Here the CDR3 DNA reads TGCGCCAGCAGCTTGGAGGCGGTCTCTGGGGCCAACGTCCTGACTTTC.

The rearrangement uses TRBV6-6 and TRBJ2-7, with TRBD2 as a possible D gene (5 bases). From germline, CDR1 is MNHNY and CDR2 SVGAGI (reference sequence). V gave up 5 bases and J gave up 1 base, with 6 bases separating them. The CDR3 totals 12 residues. CDR3 protein: CASSRESYEQYF. CDR3 nucleotides: TGTGCCAGCAGTCGGGAATCCTACGAGCAGTACTTC.

The V and J genes are TRBV20-1 and TRBJ1-5; tentative D call: TRBD1 (5 bases). V gave up 4 bases and J gave up 7 bases, with 8 bases separating them. Germline lookup yields CDR1 DFQATT and CDR2 SNEGSKA (reference sequence). The length of the CDR3 is 11 residues. The CDR3: CSAKGNQPQHF. The CDR3 DNA follows: TGCAGTGCTAAGGGGAACCAGCCCCAGCATTTT.

The J gene is TRBJ2-7, the V gene TRBV7-6; D remains unclear. V gave up 5 bases and J gave up 4 bases, with 18 bases separating them. Germline V gene sequence: CDR1 SGHVS, CDR2 FNYEAQ. CDR3 length: 15 amino acids. The CDR3 loop is CASSRLASGGYEQYF. The DNA of the CDR3 is TGTGCCAGCAGCCGCCTCGCGTCGGGTGGGTACGAGCAGTACTTC. The entire variable domain, with the rest obtained from reference TRBV7-6 and TRBJ2-7, is as follows: GAGVSQSPRYKVTKRGQDVALRCDPISGHVSLYWYRQALGQGPEFLTYFNYEAQQDKSGLPNDRFSAERPEGSISTLTIQRTEQRDSAMYRCASSRLASGGYEQYFGPGTRLTVT.